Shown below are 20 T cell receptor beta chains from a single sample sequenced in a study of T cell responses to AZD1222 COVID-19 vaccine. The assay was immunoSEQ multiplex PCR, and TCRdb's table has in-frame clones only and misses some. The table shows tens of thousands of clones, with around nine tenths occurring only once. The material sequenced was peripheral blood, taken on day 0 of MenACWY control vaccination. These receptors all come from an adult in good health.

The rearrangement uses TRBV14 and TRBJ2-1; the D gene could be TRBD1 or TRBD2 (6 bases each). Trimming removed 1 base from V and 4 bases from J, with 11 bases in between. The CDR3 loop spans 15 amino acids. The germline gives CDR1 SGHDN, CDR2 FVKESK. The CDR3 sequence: CASSQAEGEYNEQFF. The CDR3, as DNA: TGTGCCAGCAGCCAAGCGGAGGGGGAATACAATGAGCAGTTCTTC.

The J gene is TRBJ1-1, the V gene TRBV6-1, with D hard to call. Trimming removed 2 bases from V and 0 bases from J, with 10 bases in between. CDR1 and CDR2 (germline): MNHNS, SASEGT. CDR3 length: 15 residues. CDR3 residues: CASSEIQTMNTEAFF. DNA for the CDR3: TGTGCCAGCAGTGAAATACAGACCATGAACACTGAAGCTTTCTTT.

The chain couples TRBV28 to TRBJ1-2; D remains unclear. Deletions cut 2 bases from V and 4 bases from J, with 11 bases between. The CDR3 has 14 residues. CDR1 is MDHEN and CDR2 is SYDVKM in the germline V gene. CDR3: CASSLDRGSYGYTF. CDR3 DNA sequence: TGTGCCAGCAGTTTAGATCGGGGAAGCTATGGCTACACCTTC.

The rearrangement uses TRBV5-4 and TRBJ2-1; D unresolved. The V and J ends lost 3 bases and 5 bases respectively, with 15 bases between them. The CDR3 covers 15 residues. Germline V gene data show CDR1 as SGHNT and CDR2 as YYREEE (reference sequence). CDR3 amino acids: CASSSSGALDNEQFF. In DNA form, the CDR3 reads TGTGCCAGCAGCTCCTCAGGTGCATTGGACAATGAGCAGTTCTTC.

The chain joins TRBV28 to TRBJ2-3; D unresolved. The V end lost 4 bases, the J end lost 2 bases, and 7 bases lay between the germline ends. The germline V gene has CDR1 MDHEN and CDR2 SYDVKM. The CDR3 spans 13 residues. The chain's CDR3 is CASSSSATDTQYF. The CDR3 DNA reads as TGTGCCAGCAGTTCCAGCGCCACAGATACGCAGTATTTT. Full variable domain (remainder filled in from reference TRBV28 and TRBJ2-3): DVKVTQSSRYLVKRTGEKVFLECVQDMDHENMFWYRQDPGLGLRLIYFSYDVKMKEKGDIPEGYSVSREKKERFSLILESASTNQTSMYLCASSSSATDTQYFGPGTRLTVL.

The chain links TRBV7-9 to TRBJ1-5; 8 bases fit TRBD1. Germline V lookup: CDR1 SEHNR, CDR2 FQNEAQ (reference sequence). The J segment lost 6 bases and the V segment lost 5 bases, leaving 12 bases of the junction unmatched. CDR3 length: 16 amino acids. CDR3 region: CASSPEGQGAGQPQHF. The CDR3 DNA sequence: TGTGCCAGCAGCCCAGAGGGTCAGGGGGCTGGTCAGCCCCAGCATTTT.

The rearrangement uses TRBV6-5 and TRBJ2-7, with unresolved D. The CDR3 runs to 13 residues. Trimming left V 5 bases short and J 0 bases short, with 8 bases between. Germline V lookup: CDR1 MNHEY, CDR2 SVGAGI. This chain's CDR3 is CASSPFSSYEQYF. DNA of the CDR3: TGTGCCAGCAGTCCTTTTAGCTCCTACGAGCAGTACTTC.

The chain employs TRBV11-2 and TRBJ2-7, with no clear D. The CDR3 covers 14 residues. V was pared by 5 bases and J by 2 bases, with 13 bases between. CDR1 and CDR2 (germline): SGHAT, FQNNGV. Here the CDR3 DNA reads TGTGCCAGCAGCCCGTTTTCTGGTGCCTACGAGCAGTACTTC. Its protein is CASSPFSGAYEQYF.

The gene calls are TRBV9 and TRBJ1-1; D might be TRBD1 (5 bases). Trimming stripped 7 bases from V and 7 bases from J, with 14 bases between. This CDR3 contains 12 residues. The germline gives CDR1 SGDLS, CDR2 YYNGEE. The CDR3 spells CASGMTENEAFF. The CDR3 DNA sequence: TGTGCCAGCGGGATGACAGAAAATGAAGCTTTCTTT.

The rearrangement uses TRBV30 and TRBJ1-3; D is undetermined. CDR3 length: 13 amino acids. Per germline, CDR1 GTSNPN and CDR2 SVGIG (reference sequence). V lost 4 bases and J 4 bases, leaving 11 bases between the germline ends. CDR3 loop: CAWKRSSGNTIYF. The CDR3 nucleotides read TGTGCCTGGAAGAGGTCCTCCGGAAACACCATATATTTT.

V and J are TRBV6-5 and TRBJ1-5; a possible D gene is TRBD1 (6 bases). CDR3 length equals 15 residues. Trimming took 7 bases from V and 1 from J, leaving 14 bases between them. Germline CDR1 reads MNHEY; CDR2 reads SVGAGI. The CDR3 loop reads CASTQGFSSNQPQHF. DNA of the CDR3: TGTGCCAGCACCCAGGGGTTTTCGAGCAATCAGCCCCAGCATTTT.

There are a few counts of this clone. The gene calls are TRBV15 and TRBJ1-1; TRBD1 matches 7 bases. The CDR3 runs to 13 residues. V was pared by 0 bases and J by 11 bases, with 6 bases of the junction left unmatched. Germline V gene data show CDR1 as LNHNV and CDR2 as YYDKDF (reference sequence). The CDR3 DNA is TGTGCCACCAGCAGAGACCGGACAGGAAGCGCTTTCTTT. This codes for CATSRDRTGSAFF.

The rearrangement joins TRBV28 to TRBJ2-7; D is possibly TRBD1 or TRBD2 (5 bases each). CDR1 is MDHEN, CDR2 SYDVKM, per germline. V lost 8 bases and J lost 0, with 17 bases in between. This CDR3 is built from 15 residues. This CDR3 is CASGTSGTASYEQYF. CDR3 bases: TGTGCCAGCGGAACCTCCGGGACGGCCTCCTACGAGCAGTACTTC.

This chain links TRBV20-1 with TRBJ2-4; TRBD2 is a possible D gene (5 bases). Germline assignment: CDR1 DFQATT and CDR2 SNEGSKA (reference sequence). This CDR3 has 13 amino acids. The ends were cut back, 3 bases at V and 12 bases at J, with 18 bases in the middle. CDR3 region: CSASEGLAGYQYF. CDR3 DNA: TGCAGTGCTAGTGAGGGTCTAGCTGGCTATCAGTACTTC.

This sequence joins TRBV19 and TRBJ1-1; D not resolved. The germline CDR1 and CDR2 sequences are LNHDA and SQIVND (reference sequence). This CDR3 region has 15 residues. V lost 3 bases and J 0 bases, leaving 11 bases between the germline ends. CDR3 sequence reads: CASSMVPHVNTEAFF. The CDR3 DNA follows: TGTGCCAGTAGTATGGTACCGCATGTGAACACTGAAGCTTTCTTT. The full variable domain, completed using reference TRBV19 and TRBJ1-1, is DGGITQSPKYLFRKEGQNVTLSCEQNLNHDAMYWYRQDPGQGLRLIYYSQIVNDFQKGDIAEGYSVSREKKESFPLTVTSAQKNPTAFYLCASSMVPHVNTEAFFGQGTRLTVV.

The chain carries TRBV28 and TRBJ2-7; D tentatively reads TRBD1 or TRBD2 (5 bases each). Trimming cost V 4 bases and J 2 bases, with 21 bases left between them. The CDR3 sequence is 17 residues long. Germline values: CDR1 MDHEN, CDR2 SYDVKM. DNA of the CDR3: TGTGCCAGCAGTTCTCGGGACGCGCTAACTAGAGCCTACGAGCAGTACTTC. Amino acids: CASSSRDALTRAYEQYF.

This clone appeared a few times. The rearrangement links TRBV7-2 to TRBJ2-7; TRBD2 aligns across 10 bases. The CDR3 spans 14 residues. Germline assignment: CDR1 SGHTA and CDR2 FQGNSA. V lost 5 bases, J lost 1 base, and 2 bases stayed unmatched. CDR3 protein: CASSPGLASYEQYF. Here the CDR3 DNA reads TGTGCCAGCAGCCCGGGACTAGCGTCCTACGAGCAGTACTTC.

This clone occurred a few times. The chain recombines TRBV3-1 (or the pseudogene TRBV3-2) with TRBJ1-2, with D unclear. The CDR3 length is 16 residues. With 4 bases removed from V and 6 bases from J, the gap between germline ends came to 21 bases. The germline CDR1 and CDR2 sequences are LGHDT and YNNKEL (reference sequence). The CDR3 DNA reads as TGTGCCAGCAGCCCCGCGAGGGCAGTGGCGGTGAATGGCTACACCTTC. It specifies CASSPARAVAVNGYTF.

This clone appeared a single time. CDR3 sequence reads: CAWTGIADNEQFF. CDR3 sequence (DNA): TGTGCCTGGACAGGGATAGCGGACAATGAGCAGTTCTTC. This rearrangement joins TRBV30 to TRBJ2-1; D is possibly TRBD2 (6 bases). The germline V gene encodes CDR1 GTSNPN and CDR2 SVGIG (reference sequence). The CDR3 totals 13 residues. The V end lost 4 bases, the J end lost 5 bases, and 12 bases lay between the germline ends.

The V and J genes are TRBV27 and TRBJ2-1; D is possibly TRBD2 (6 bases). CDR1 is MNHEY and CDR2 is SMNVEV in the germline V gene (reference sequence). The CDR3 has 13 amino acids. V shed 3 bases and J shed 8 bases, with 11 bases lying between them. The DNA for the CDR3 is TGTGCCAGCAGTTTCGGGGTAGCGGATGAGCAGTTCTTC. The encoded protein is CASSFGVADEQFF.